This T cell receptor (beta chain) was retrieved from a study of cytomegalovirus exposure and HLA in healthy donors. Study context: A subsequent analysis reported that the roughly 120 validation repertoires were produced on the same platform that had also been used for the roughly 670 first-cohort repertoires.

A note on this clone: Antigen unknown.

This CDR3 is 13 amino acids long. Germline CDR1 and CDR2: MGHRA and YSYEKL. V was cut by 4 bases and J by 5 bases, with 11 bases left in between. Overall study results and limits: It was confirmed in vitro that three of the CMV-associated chains were specific for CMV antigens.

TCRdb's copy holds only in-frame clones and misses some; the assay was immunoSEQ multiplex PCR. The sample yields under 300,000 clones, 70% to 90% seen once. The rearrangement joins TRBV4-1 to TRBJ2-5, with a tentative D call TRBD1 (6 bases). Material for sequencing was PBMCs. This clonotype was obtained from a young woman in good health and CMV-seronegative. In DNA, the CDR3 is TGCGCCAGCAGCCTTGGGGGCTTGGAGACCCAGTACTTC. Translated, it gives CASSLGGLETQYF.